The 27 T cell receptor beta chains reported below all come from one sample, sequenced in a study of blood T cell repertoires in COVID-19. The method was immunoSEQ multiplex PCR; TCRdb's version includes in-frame clones alone and lacks a portion of them. Here the sample spans about 140,000 clones, approximately 78% being singletons. Source material: peripheral blood. Source of these receptors: a woman older than 75 with acute or convalescent COVID-19.

The chain combines TRBV2 with TRBJ1-6; 9 bases align to TRBD1. Per the germline V gene, CDR1 is SNHLY and CDR2 is FYNNEI. The CDR3 loop spans 15 amino acids. The ends lost 5 bases at V and 14 bases at J; junction bases unmatched: 13. Here the CDR3 reads CASSRGQGEYGTLHF. CDR3 DNA sequence: TGTGCCAGCAGTCGGGGACAGGGCGAATACGGGACCCTCCACTTT.

The count of this clone is one. This chain joins TRBV30 and TRBJ1-6; 10 bases map to TRBD1. The CDR3 is made up of 15 amino acids. Per the germline V gene, CDR1 is GTSNPN and CDR2 is SVGIG (reference sequence). V trimming: 0 bases; J trimming: 7 bases; junction bases outside the gene matches: 3. CDR3 coding DNA: TGTGCCTGGAGTGTAGGGGGACAGGGGAATTCACCCCTCCACTTT. Translation: CAWSVGGQGNSPLHF.

The gene calls are TRBV18 and TRBJ2-7, with D possibly TRBD2 on 7 matching bases. The germline V gene has CDR1 KGHSH and CDR2 LQKENI. The CDR3 spans 15 residues. V was shortened by 8 bases and J by 5 bases, with 22 bases between the two germline ends. The CDR3 nucleotides read TGTGCCAGCACCCAAGGGGGGGGAAGTGTCAACGAGCAGTACTTC. Translating gives CASTQGGGSVNEQYF.

This chain uses TRBV4-1 with TRBJ2-2, with D possibly matching TRBD1 (6 bases). The CDR3 runs to 15 residues. V was clipped by 5 bases and J by 5 bases, with 15 bases between them. Per germline, CDR1 MGHRA and CDR2 YSYEKL. The CDR3 spells CASSTYYTGTGELFF. The CDR3 DNA reads as TGCGCCAGCAGCACCTACTACACAGGGACCGGGGAGCTGTTTTTT.

The gene calls are TRBV27 and TRBJ1-5; 7 bases align to TRBD1. The CDR3 is made up of 16 amino acids. The V gene end was trimmed by 5 bases and the J gene end by 2 bases; junction bases not matched to a gene: 9. CDR1 and CDR2 from the germline V gene are MNHEY and SMNVEV (reference sequence). The CDR3 DNA follows: TGTGCCAGCAGTCCCCTAAGGGGGCCGGGCAATCAGCCCCAGCATTTT. The encoded protein is CASSPLRGPGNQPQHF.

The chain is built from TRBV5-1 and TRBJ1-2; 10 nucleotides agree with TRBD1. CDR3 size: 14 residues. Trimming cost V 4 bases and J 6 bases; bases outside gene matches: 6. Germline V gene data show CDR1 as SGHRS and CDR2 as YFSETQ. CDR3 bases: TGCGCCAGCAGCCGGGCCGGGACAGGGGATGGCTACACCTTC. This translates into CASSRAGTGDGYTF.

The J gene is TRBJ1-6, the V gene TRBV27; 9 bases fit TRBD1. This CDR3 region has 15 residues. Germline CDR1 is MNHEY and CDR2 is SMNVEV (reference sequence). Trimming took 6 bases from V and 13 from J; bases not matched to a gene: 13. CDR3 coding DNA: TGTGCCAGCAGCCTGTTGACAGGGGGTGGAATGCCCCTCCACTTT. The encoded protein is CASSLLTGGGMPLHF.

This chain links TRBV25-1 with TRBJ1-1; D call uncertain. The V and J ends lost 4 bases and 3 bases respectively, with 9 bases between them. The CDR3 runs 13 residues. CDR1 MGHDK and CDR2 SYGVNS come from the germline V gene. CDR3 in amino acids: CASSGVMDTEAFF. CDR3 DNA sequence: TGTGCCAGCAGTGGCGTAATGGACACTGAAGCTTTCTTT.

The gene calls are TRBV4-2 and TRBJ2-6; 7 positions match TRBD1. The CDR3 contains 22 residues. V lost 4 bases to trimming and J lost 1 base; unmatched junction nucleotides: 22. Germline V lookup: CDR1 LGHNA, CDR2 YNFKEQ. CDR3 in amino acids: CASSLHHRQGNTMASGANVLTF. CDR3 DNA: TGTGCCAGCAGCCTACACCACCGACAGGGTAACACTATGGCGTCTGGGGCCAACGTCCTGACTTTC.

J is TRBJ2-3 and V is TRBV27, with 9 bases lining up with TRBD1. The CDR3 contains 15 residues. Trimming at V came to 3 bases and at J to 1 base, leaving 2 bases not matched to a gene. Germline V gives CDR1 MNHEY, CDR2 SMNVEV (reference sequence). The CDR3 loop reads CASSFRTGGTDTQYF. The CDR3 bases are TGTGCCAGCAGTTTCCGGACAGGGGGCACAGATACGCAGTATTTT.

V gene TRBV7-8 combines with J gene TRBJ2-5; 13 positions agree with TRBD2. This CDR3 has 16 residues. The germline gives CDR1 SGHVS, CDR2 FQNEAQ. V trimming: 5 bases; J trimming: 5 bases; junction bases outside the gene matches: 8. The CDR3 reads CASSKLAGGPRETQYF. DNA for the CDR3: TGTGCCAGCAGCAAACTAGCGGGAGGGCCGAGGGAGACCCAGTACTTC.

This clone was seen only once. This chain connects TRBV7-9 to TRBJ2-3; D is ambiguous. The CDR3 totals 13 residues. Per germline, CDR1 SEHNR and CDR2 FQNEAQ (reference sequence). Trimming cost V 0 bases and J 3 bases, with 4 bases left between them. CDR3 loop: CASSLARTDTQYF. CDR3 bases: TGTGCCAGCAGCTTAGCGAGGACAGATACGCAGTATTTT.

V and J are TRBV19 and TRBJ1-1, with 7 bases matching TRBD1. The ends lost 7 bases at V and 0 bases at J; junction bases unmatched: 11. Germline-derived CDR1 and CDR2 are LNHDA and SQIVND (reference sequence). The CDR3 runs 16 residues. CDR3 loop: CASNTGAGYMNTEAFF. For the CDR3, the DNA is TGTGCCAGTAACACAGGGGCGGGATATATGAACACTGAAGCTTTCTTT.

This clone was observed a few times. This sequence joins TRBV5-4 and TRBJ2-1, with 9 bases matching TRBD1. This CDR3 is 16 amino acids long. Germline V gene data show CDR1 as SGHNT and CDR2 as YYREEE (reference sequence). Germline trimming cut 4 bases from V and 0 bases from J; bases unmatched to any gene: 5. CDR3 amino acids: CASSRGTGNSYNEQFF. For the CDR3, the DNA is TGTGCCAGCAGCCGAGGGACAGGGAACTCCTACAATGAGCAGTTCTTC.

The chain has TRBV4-1 and TRBJ2-7, with 9 nucleotides matching TRBD2. This CDR3 comprises 17 residues. Germline V gene data show CDR1 as MGHRA and CDR2 as YSYEKL. Unmatched junction bases numbered 12, after V lost 1 base and J lost 5 bases. The CDR3 sequence: CASSQARGGGAINEQYF. For the CDR3, the DNA is TGCGCCAGCAGCCAAGCCCGGGGCGGGGGGGCCATAAACGAGCAGTACTTC.

The chain links TRBV4-1 to TRBJ1-5, with D maybe TRBD1 (6 bases). Germline V lookup: CDR1 MGHRA, CDR2 YSYEKL. Trimming shortened V by 3 bases and J by 3 bases, and 15 bases separated the two germline ends. The CDR3 totals 16 residues. The CDR3: CASSQGAPLSNQPQHF. CDR3 DNA sequence: TGCGCCAGCAGCCAGGGGGCGCCCCTGTCCAATCAGCCCCAGCATTTT.

The chain is built from TRBV19 and TRBJ2-2; TRBD2 might be the D (6 bases). The V end was cut by 9 bases, the J end by 2 bases, with 16 bases between. The CDR3 contains 15 residues. Germline CDR1 and CDR2: LNHDA and SQIVND (reference sequence). In DNA form, the CDR3 reads TGTGCCAGCGGGAGTTCGGGGCCAAACACCGGGGAGCTGTTTTTT. Translated: CASGSSGPNTGELFF.

The chain combines TRBV25-1 with TRBJ2-3, with D possibly being TRBD2 (5 bases). The V gene lost 6 bases and the J gene lost 4 bases, with 11 bases spanning the gap. The CDR3 is 13 amino acids. The germline gives CDR1 MGHDK, CDR2 SYGVNS. CDR3 loop: CASRKSGSDTQYF. CDR3 nucleotide sequence: TGTGCCAGCAGAAAGAGCGGCTCAGATACGCAGTATTTT.

The table lists this clone with a count of one. The V gene is TRBV5-1, the J gene TRBJ2-7; 8 bases fit TRBD1. This CDR3 is 15 amino acids long. With V trimmed by 4 bases and J by 5 bases, 11 bases remained unmatched. The germline V gene has CDR1 SGHRS and CDR2 YFSETQ. For the CDR3, the DNA is TGCGCCAGCAGCGCGTGGACAGGGTCGTTACACGAGCAGTACTTC. Protein product: CASSAWTGSLHEQYF.

The J gene is TRBJ2-7, the V gene TRBV5-1; TRBD2 matches at 9 bases. The CDR3 runs 15 residues. Germline V lookup: CDR1 SGHRS, CDR2 YFSETQ. Losses at the gene ends were 5 bases for V and 4 bases for J; bases not matched to a gene: 10. This CDR3 is CASSSIAGENYEQYF. DNA for the CDR3: TGCGCCAGCAGTTCCATAGCGGGAGAGAATTACGAGCAGTACTTC.

The chain links TRBV10-2 to TRBJ1-1; TRBD1 matches at 8 bases. Per germline, CDR1 WSHSY and CDR2 SAAADI. V lost 3 bases, J lost 9 bases, and 9 bases stayed unmatched. The CDR3 length is 14 residues. CDR3 protein: CASSDLTGGRKAFF. The CDR3 region has the DNA TGCGCCAGCAGTGACCTTACAGGGGGGCGCAAAGCTTTCTTT.

This chain uses TRBV10-2 with TRBJ1-2, with TRBD1 matching over 11 bases. Germline V gene data show CDR1 as WSHSY and CDR2 as SAAADI. J was trimmed by 8 bases and V by 6 bases; bases with no gene match: 11. The CDR3 runs to 15 residues. For the CDR3, the DNA is TGCGCCAGCAGCTCCCTCCGGGACAGGGGGGAAGGCTACACCTTC. Its protein is CASSSLRDRGEGYTF.

This chain connects TRBV7-9 to TRBJ2-3; maybe TRBD1 (5 bases). Germline loops: CDR1 SEHNR, CDR2 FQNEAQ (reference sequence). Trimming stripped 2 bases from V and 0 bases from J, with 9 bases between. CDR3 length: 15 amino acids. CDR3 DNA sequence: TGTGCCAGCAGCTTACGTGGGGCTAGCACAGATACGCAGTATTTT. It translates to CASSLRGASTDTQYF.

The chain combines TRBV5-1 with TRBJ1-2, with 9 bases aligning to TRBD1. Trimming removed 4 bases from V and 1 base from J; junction bases left unmatched: 8. CDR3 length: 16 residues. Germline assignment: CDR1 SGHRS and CDR2 YFSETQ. CDR3 amino acids: CASSPRDRAVNYGYTF. CDR3 nucleotides: TGCGCCAGCAGCCCCCGGGACAGGGCCGTTAACTATGGCTACACCTTC.

This clone has more than one count but fewer than ten. Other DNA sequences in the same sample also yield this CDR3. This sequence joins TRBV12-3 or TRBV12-4 and TRBJ1-1; TRBD1 is a possible D gene (5 bases). The CDR3 contains 13 residues. The V end lost 3 bases, the J end lost 4 bases, and 9 bases lay between the germline ends. CDR3 sequence reads: CASSLGGGTEAFF. For the CDR3, the DNA is TGTGCCAGCAGTTTGGGGGGGGGCACTGAAGCTTTCTTT.

The genes are TRBV12-5 and TRBJ2-3; a weak D match, TRBD2 (6 bases). Germline V gene data show CDR1 as LGHNT and CDR2 as FRNRAP. Trimming removed 2 bases at V and 4 bases at J, with 19 bases between. This CDR3 is built from 17 residues. The CDR3, as DNA: TGTGCTAGTGGTTTGACGAGGTCCCAGCGGGTACCAGATACGCAGTATTTT. Translation gives CASGLTRSQRVPDTQYF.

Only a few counts were recorded for this clone. This sequence joins TRBV21-1 and TRBJ1-2; the DNA was not used to check the table's D call, TRBD1. TRBV21-1 is a documented pseudogene. The CDR3 has 14 amino acids. CDR3 nucleotide sequence: TGTGCCAGCAGCCCGACAGGGGGGGACTATGGCTACACCTTC. Encoded protein: CASSPTGGDYGYTF.